This T cell receptor beta chain was captured in a study of shared clonotypes between healthy human individuals. About the study: A donor's plate count was three for CD4 naive and three for CD4 memory; CD8 naive had two and CD8 memory one.

Template for every sorted-subset replicate PCR totaled approximately 0.2 ug DNA, around 32,000 T cell genomes. TCRdb keeps only in-frame clones here, not all; method: immunoSEQ multiplex PCR. The sample has around 2.3 million clones, roughly 95% seen once; the top ten hold over 0.1%. Germline V lookup: CDR1 SGHRS, CDR2 YFSETQ. V was clipped by 0 bases and J by 4 bases; unmatched bases: 12. The CDR3 is 17 residues long. The sample holds a few counts of this clone. Its target is not known. Overall study findings and caveats: With several donors compared, 4.5% to 6.5% of naive CD4 clonotypes were shared.

Among the donors, all were Caucasian adults who lived in Nashville, Tennessee. The genes are TRBV5-1 and TRBJ2-5; 7 bases match TRBD2. The source material was naive CD4+ T cells sorted from blood. Regarding subset: CD45RA+ positively selected. The TCR sequence derives from a man between 18 and 29 years old in good health. This CDR3 is CASSLDSRAGSGETQYF. In DNA form, the CDR3 reads TGCGCCAGCAGCTTGGATTCGCGAGCGGGGTCGGGAGAGACCCAGTACTTC. Based on the CDR3 plus reference TRBV5-1 and TRBJ2-5, the full variable domain is KAGVTQTPRYLIKTRGQQVTLSCSPISGHRSVSWYQQTPGQGLQFLFEYFSETQRNKGNFPGRFSGRQFSNSRSEMNVSTLELGDSALYLCASSLDSRAGSGETQYFGPGTRLLVL.